Listed below are T cell receptor beta chains from one sample, sequenced in a study of cytomegalovirus exposure and HLA in healthy donors. TCRdb's table, derived via immunoSEQ multiplex PCR, lists solely in-frame clones and lacks some. The sample yields fewer than 150,000 clones, around 74% seen once. Sequencing was carried out using PBMCs. Receptors were obtained from a man aged 25-40 years in good health and CMV-seronegative. Both conserved end residues are part of each CDR3. D genes are given only for firm matches. Clone size is shown for a subset of rows, as once, few, many or a class of expanded clone.

V gene	clone size	J gene	D gene	CDR3 protein	CDR3 DNA
TRBV19	few	TRBJ1-1	TRBD1	CASSIDRDRGLMNTEAFF	TGTGCCAGTAGTATAGATCGGGACAGGGGTCTAATGAACACTGAAGCTTTCTTT
TRBV28	NA	TRBJ2-5	NA	CASSSSDRFQETQYF	TGTGCCAGCAGTTCTTCCGACAGGTTCCAAGAGACCCAGTACTTC
TRBV5-1	NA	TRBJ2-7	TRBD2	CASSLDGGSAGGPLYF	TGCGCCAGCAGCTTGGATGGGGGTAGCGCGGGGGGACCTCTTTACTTC
TRBV6-5	NA	TRBJ2-1	NA	CASSYSSGEIYNEQFF	TGTGCCAGCAGTTACTCTTCGGGGGAAATCTACAATGAGCAGTTCTTC
TRBV2	NA	TRBJ2-3	TRBD2	CASRELRLAGGPVTQYF	TGTGCCAGCAGGGAGCTGAGACTAGCGGGGGGCCCAGTCACGCAGTATTTT
TRBV30	NA	TRBJ1-5	NA	CAWSLTADQPQHF	TGTGCCTGGAGCTTGACGGCGGATCAGCCCCAGCATTTT
TRBV11-3	NA	TRBJ2-1	NA	CASSIDRYNEQFF	TGTGCCAGCAGCATTGACAGATACAATGAGCAGTTCTTC
TRBV9	NA	TRBJ2-7	NA	CASSATGEGSYEQYF	TGTGCCAGCAGCGCGACAGGTGAGGGGTCCTACGAGCAGTACTTC
TRBV19	NA	TRBJ2-7	TRBD1	CASTPTGIYEQYF	TGTGCCAGTACCCCGACAGGGATCTACGAGCAGTACTTC
TRBV27	NA	TRBJ2-7	NA	CASSRWTPLEEEQYF	TGTGCCAGCAGCCGTTGGACGCCTCTGGAGGAGGAGCAGTACTTC
TRBV4-1	many	TRBJ2-7	TRBD2	CASSQDPGGMAYEQYF	TGCGCCAGCAGCCAAGACCCGGGGGGAATGGCCTACGAGCAGTACTTC
TRBV11-2	NA	TRBJ2-5	TRBD1	CASSLRDRVQETQYF	TGTGCCAGCAGCTTAAGGGACAGGGTTCAAGAGACCCAGTACTTC
TRBV7-9	NA	TRBJ1-1	TRBD1	CASSLAGGQANTEAFF	TGTGCCAGCAGCTTAGCCGGGGGACAGGCGAACACTGAAGCTTTCTTT
TRBV7-8	NA	TRBJ1-1	NA	CASSIAGTRNTEAFF	TGTGCCAGCAGCATCGCCGGGACACGGAACACTGAAGCTTTCTTT
TRBV4-2	NA	TRBJ2-1	TRBD2	CASSQSAGGLSSYNEQFF	TGTGCCAGCAGCCAATCCGCGGGGGGACTAAGCTCCTACAATGAGCAGTTCTTC
TRBV7-2	few	TRBJ2-3	NA	CASSLRVAPDTQYF	TGTGCCAGCAGCCTTCGGGTAGCTCCAGATACGCAGTATTTT
TRBV9	NA	TRBJ1-4	NA	CASSVGGRGGKNEKLFF	TGTGCCAGCAGCGTAGGTGGAAGAGGAGGAAAGAATGAAAAACTGTTTTTT
TRBV7-3	NA	TRBJ2-2	NA	CASSPRLAGTTGELFF	TGTGCCAGCAGCCCCAGACTGGCGGGAACCACCGGGGAGCTGTTTTTT
TRBV6-1	NA	TRBJ2-2	NA	CASSGRVTGELFF	TGTGCCAGCAGCGGCAGGGTAACCGGGGAGCTGTTTTTT
TRBV6-4	NA	TRBJ2-2	TRBD1	CASSAGQGNTGELFF	TGTGCCAGCAGTGCGGGACAGGGGAACACCGGGGAGCTGTTTTTT
TRBV2	NA	TRBJ2-3	NA	CASSEANTQYF	TGTGCCAGCAGTGAGGCAAATACGCAGTATTTT
TRBV5-8	NA	TRBJ1-2	TRBD1	CASIYGQERGYTF	TGTGCCAGCATCTACGGACAGGAGAGGGGCTACACCTTC
TRBV7-3	NA	TRBJ2-1	TRBD1	CASSPRTGQQFF	TGTGCCAGCAGCCCACGGACAGGGCAGCAGTTCTTC
TRBV5-6	NA	TRBJ1-5	TRBD1	CASSGGTGDGQPQHF	TGTGCCAGCAGCGGGGGGACAGGGGACGGTCAGCCCCAGCATTTT
TRBV9	once	TRBJ2-2	TRBD2	CASSVTAGVGELFF	TGTGCCAGCAGCGTCACAGCGGGAGTCGGGGAGCTGTTTTTT
TRBV12-5	few	TRBJ1-1	NA	CASGLLAGTEAFF	TGTGCTAGTGGTTTGCTTGCGGGAACTGAAGCTTTCTTT
TRBV27	NA	TRBJ2-7	TRBD2	CASAGLATYEQYF	TGTGCCAGCGCGGGACTAGCAACCTACGAGCAGTACTTC
TRBV19	NA	TRBJ2-3	TRBD1	CASSQGVGTDTQYF	TGTGCCAGTTCCCAGGGGGTGGGAACAGATACGCAGTATTTT
TRBV7-9	NA	TRBJ1-6	TRBD1	CASSLDGVQGVGSNSPLHF	TGTGCCAGCAGCTTAGATGGTGTGCAGGGGGTTGGTAGTAATTCACCCCTCCACTTT
TRBV28	NA	TRBJ2-7	TRBD1	CASKGADRVYEQYF	TGTGCCAGCAAAGGTGCGGACAGGGTCTACGAGCAGTACTTC
TRBV9	few	TRBJ2-5	NA	CASSVATGGRGKTQYF	TGTGCCAGCAGCGTAGCTACGGGCGGGCGCGGCAAGACCCAGTACTTC
TRBV7-3	few	TRBJ1-2	TRBD1	CASSQRQGLGGYTF	TGTGCCAGCAGCCAAAGACAGGGTTTGGGCGGCTACACCTTC
TRBV27	NA	TRBJ2-5	NA	CASSSLQAGETQYF	TGTGCCAGCAGTTCCCTTCAGGCGGGGGAGACCCAGTACTTC
TRBV6-1	few	TRBJ1-2	TRBD1	CASSKGTGDHANYGYTF	TGTGCCAGCAGTAAAGGGACAGGCGACCATGCTAACTATGGCTACACCTTC
TRBV18	once	TRBJ1-2	NA	CASSPRDSNYGYTF	TGTGCCAGCTCCCCGCGGGATTCTAACTATGGCTACACCTTC
TRBV18	NA	TRBJ2-7	TRBD1	CASSPPGQDNEQYF	TGTGCCAGCTCGCCTCCGGGACAGGACAACGAGCAGTACTTC
TRBV6-6	NA	TRBJ1-1	TRBD1	CASTSQGMNTEAFF	TGTGCCAGCACCTCACAGGGGATGAACACTGAAGCTTTCTTT
TRBV9	NA	TRBJ2-3	NA	CASSAQRADTQYF	TGTGCCAGCAGCGCCCAGAGGGCAGATACGCAGTATTTT
TRBV21-1	many	TRBJ1-1	NA	CASSKAREFTEAFF	TGTGCCAGCAGCAAAGCCCGGGAGTTTACTGAAGCTTTCTTT
TRBV27	NA	TRBJ1-4	TRBD1	CASSRRDREGEKLFF	TGTGCCAGCAGTCGCCGGGACAGGGAAGGTGAAAAACTGTTTTTT